Listed here is a single T cell receptor (beta chain). The antigen it recognizes is unknown. Base qualities are missing; no much larger clone stands one base away. The data originate from a study of radiotherapy plus CTLA-4 blockade in lung cancer (dated by TCRdb to between 2017 and 2018). Study-wide context: Among enrolled patients, approximately 19% had an objective response and 25% to 35% reached disease control.

From a lookup of the germline V gene, CDR1 and CDR2 are MNHNS and SASEGT. V trim: 6 bases; J trim: 3 bases; unmatched bases: 5. Its CDR3 holds 14 amino acids, cysteine through phenylalanine. Just the 42-base CDR3 DNA is kept, in frame starting at base 1. In this study, focal radiation therapy paired with CTLA-4 blockade (ipilimumab) was tested in patients who had chemo-refractory metastatic non-small-cell lung cancer. The paper as a whole reports these results and caveats: After treatment with radiotherapy and ipilimumab, TCR clones that originated in tumors expanded in peripheral blood. The strongest predictors of response, as reported, were early dynamic changes in blood T cell clones along with a rise in serum interferon-beta after radiation.

Libraries were built with the immunoSEQ multiplex PCR assay. Held by TCRdb, this immuneACCESS table contains in-frame sequences only and omits some clones. Under half of the omission traces to an unresolved V gene where checked; the cause of the rest is unknown. The sample table lists over 11,000 clones, 80% to 90% of them with a count of one. The ten largest clones capture about an eighth of the sample. This material consisted of peripheral blood, taken from a patient treated with radiotherapy plus ipilimumab. The sequence joins TRBV6-1 to TRBJ1-2; 9 bases in the middle match TRBD1. The clonotype comes from a human donor with non-small cell lung cancer that progressed on radiotherapy plus ipilimumab. Some clones in this sample may be carry-over from other donors' samples. The bases are TGTGCCAGCAGAAACAGGGGGCGGGACTATGGCTACACCTTC. Its amino acids are CASRNRGRDYGYTF.